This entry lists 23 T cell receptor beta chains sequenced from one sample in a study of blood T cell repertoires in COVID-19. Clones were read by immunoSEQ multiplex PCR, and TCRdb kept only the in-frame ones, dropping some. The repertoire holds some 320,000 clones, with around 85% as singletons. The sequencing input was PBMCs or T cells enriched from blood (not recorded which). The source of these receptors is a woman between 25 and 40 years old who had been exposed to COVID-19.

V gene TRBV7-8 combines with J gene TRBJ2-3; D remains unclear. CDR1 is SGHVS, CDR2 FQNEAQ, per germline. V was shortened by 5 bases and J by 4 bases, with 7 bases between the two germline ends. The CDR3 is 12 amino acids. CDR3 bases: TGTGCCAGCAGCCCGTTGTCAGATACGCAGTATTTT. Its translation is CASSPLSDTQYF.

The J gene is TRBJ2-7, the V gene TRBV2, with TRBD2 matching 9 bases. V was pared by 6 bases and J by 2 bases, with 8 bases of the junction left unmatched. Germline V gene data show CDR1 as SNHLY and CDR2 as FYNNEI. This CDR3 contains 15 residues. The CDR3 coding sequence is TGTGCCAGCAGGGGAGGAGCGGGAGGACCCTACGAGCAGTACTTC. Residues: CASRGGAGGPYEQYF.

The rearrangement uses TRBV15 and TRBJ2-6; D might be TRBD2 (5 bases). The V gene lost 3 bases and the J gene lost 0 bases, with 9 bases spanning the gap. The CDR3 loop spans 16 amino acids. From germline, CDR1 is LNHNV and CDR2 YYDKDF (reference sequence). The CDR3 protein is CATSSVGSSGANVLTF. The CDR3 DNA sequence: TGTGCCACCAGCAGTGTAGGGAGCTCTGGGGCCAACGTCCTGACTTTC. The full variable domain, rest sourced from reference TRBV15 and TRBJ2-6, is DAMVIQNPRYQVTQFGKPVTLSCSQTLNHNVMYWYQQKSSQAPKLLFHYYDKDFNNEADTPDNFQSRRPNTSFCFLDIRSPGLGDTAMYLCATSSVGSSGANVLTFGAGSRLTVL.

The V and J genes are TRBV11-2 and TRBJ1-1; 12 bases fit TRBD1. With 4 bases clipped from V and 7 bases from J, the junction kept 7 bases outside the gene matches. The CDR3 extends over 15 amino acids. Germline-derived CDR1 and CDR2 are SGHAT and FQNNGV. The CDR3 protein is CASSWQGQGAGEAFF. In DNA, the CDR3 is TGTGCCAGCAGCTGGCAGGGACAGGGGGCCGGTGAAGCTTTCTTT.

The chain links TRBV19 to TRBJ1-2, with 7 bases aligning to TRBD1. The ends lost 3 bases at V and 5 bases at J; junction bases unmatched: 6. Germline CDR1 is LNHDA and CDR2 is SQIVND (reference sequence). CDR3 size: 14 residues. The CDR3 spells CASSMGAGGYGYTF. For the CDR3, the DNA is TGTGCCAGTAGTATGGGTGCAGGGGGGTATGGCTACACCTTC.

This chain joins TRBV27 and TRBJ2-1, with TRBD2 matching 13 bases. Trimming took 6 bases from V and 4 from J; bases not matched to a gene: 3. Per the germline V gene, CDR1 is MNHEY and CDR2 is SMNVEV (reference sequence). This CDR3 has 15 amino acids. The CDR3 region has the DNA TGTGCCAGCAGCTGGACTAGCGGGAGTTACAATGAGCAGTTCTTC. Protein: CASSWTSGSYNEQFF.

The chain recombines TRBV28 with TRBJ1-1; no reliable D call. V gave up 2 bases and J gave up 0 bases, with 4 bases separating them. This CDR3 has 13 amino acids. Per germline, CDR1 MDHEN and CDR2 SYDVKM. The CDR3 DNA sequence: TGTGCCAGCAGTTTAACTATGAACACTGAAGCTTTCTTT. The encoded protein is CASSLTMNTEAFF.

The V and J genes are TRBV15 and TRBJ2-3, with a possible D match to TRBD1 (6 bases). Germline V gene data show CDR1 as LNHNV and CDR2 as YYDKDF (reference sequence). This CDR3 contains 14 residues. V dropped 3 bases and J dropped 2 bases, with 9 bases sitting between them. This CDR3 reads CATSSGTNTDTQYF. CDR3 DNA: TGTGCCACCAGCAGCGGGACAAACACAGATACGCAGTATTTT.

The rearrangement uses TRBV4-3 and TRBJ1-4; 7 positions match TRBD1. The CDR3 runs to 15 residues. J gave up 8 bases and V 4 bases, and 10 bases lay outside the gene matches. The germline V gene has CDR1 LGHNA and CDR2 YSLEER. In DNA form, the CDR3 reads TGCGCCAGCAGCCGCCGAAGGGGGCTATTAGAAAAACTGTTTTTT. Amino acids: CASSRRRGLLEKLFF.

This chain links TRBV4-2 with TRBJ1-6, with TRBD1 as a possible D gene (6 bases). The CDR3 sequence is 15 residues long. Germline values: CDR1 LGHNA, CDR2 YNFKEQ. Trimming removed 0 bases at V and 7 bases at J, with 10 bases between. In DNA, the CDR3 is TGTGCCAGCAGCCAAGAGCAGGGGAAGAATTCACCCCTCCACTTT. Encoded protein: CASSQEQGKNSPLHF.

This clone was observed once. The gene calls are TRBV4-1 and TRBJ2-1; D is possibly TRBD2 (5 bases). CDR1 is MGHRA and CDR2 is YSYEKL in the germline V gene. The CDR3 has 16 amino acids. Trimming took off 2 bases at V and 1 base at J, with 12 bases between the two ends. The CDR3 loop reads CASSQLDLMSYNEQFF. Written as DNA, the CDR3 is TGCGCCAGCAGCCAATTGGACTTGATGTCCTACAATGAGCAGTTCTTC.

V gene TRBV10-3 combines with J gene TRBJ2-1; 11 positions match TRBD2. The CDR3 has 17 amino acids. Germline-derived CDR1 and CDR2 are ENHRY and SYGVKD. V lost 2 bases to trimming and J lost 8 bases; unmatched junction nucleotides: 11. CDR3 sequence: CAISEGGLAGGGHEQFF. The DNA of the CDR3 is TGTGCCATCAGTGAGGGGGGGCTAGCGGGAGGCGGTCATGAGCAGTTCTTC.

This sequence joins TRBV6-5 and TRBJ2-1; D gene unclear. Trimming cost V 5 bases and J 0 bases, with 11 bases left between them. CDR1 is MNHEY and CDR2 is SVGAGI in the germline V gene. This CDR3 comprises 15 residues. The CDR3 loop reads CASSKTSASYNEQFF. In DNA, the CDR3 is TGTGCCAGCAGTAAGACCAGCGCCTCCTACAATGAGCAGTTCTTC.

The CDR3 spells CASSLDRYTEAFF. CDR3 sequence (DNA): TGCGCCAGCAGCTTGGACAGGTACACTGAAGCTTTCTTT. V usage is TRBV5-1 and J usage is TRBJ1-1; D possibly corresponds to TRBD1 (5 bases). Germline V gene data show CDR1 as SGHRS and CDR2 as YFSETQ. V lost 0 bases and J lost 3, with 6 bases in between. The CDR3 spans 13 residues.

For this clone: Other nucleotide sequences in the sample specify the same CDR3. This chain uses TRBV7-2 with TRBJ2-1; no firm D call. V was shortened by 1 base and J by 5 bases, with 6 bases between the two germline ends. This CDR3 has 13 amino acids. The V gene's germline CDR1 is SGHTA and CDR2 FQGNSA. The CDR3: CASSLGLHNEQFF. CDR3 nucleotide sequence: TGTGCCAGCAGCTTAGGACTCCACAATGAGCAGTTCTTC.

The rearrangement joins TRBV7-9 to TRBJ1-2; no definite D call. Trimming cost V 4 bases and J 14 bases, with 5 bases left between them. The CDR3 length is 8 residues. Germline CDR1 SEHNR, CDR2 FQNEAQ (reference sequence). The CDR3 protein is CASSSQTF. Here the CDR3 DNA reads TGTGCCAGCAGCTCCCAGACCTTC.

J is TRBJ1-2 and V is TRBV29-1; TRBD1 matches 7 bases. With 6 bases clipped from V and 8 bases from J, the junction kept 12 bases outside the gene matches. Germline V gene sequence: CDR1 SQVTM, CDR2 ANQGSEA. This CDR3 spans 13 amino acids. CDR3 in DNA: TGCAGCGTCGTAGACAGGGCGATTTCGGGCTACACCTTC. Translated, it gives CSVVDRAISGYTF.

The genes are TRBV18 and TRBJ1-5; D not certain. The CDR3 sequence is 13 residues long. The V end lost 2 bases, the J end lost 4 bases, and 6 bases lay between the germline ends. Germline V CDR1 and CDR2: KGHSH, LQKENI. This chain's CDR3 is CASSPGRNQPQHF. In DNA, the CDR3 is TGTGCCAGCTCACCAGGGAGGAATCAGCCCCAGCATTTT.

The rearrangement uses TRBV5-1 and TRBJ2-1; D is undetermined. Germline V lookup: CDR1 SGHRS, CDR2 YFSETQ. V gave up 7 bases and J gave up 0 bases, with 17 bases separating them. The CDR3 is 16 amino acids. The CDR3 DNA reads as TGCGCCAGCGTAATGTCGACGAGGAGCTCCTACAATGAGCAGTTCTTC. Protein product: CASVMSTRSSYNEQFF.

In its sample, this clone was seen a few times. As DNA, the CDR3 is TGTGCCAGCAGCTTACTAGCGGGGAGCTCCTACAATGAGCAGTTCTTC. It specifies CASSLLAGSSYNEQFF. The chain carries TRBV7-9 and TRBJ2-1; TRBD2 agrees at 9 bases. After removal of 2 bases from V and 0 bases from J, the junction contained 2 bases not matched to a gene. The CDR3 is 16 residues long. Germline CDR1 and CDR2: SEHNR and FQNEAQ (reference sequence). Full variable domain (rest looked up from reference TRBV7-9 and TRBJ2-1): DTGVSQNPRHKITKRGQNVTFRCDPISEHNRLYWYRQTLGQGPEFLTYFQNEAQLEKSRLLSDRFSAERPKGSFSTLEIQRTEQGDSAMYLCASSLLAGSSYNEQFFGPGTRLTVL.

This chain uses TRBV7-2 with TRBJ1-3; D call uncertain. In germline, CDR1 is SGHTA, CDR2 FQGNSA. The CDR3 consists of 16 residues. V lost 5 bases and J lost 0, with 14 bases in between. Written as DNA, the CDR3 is TGTGCCAGCAGCGCACCCGGACTAAGCTCTGGAAACACCATATATTTT. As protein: CASSAPGLSSGNTIYF.

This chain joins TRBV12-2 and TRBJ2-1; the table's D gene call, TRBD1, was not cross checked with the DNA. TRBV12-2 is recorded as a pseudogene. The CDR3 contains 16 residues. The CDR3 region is CASRLTTGGSYNEQFF. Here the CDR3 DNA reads TGTGCAAGTCGCTTAACGACAGGGGGCTCCTACAATGAGCAGTTCTTC.

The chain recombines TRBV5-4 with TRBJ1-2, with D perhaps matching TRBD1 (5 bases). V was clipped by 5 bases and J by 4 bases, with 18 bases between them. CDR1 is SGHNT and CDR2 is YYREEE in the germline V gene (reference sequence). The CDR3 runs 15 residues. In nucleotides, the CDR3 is TGTGCCAGCAGTCCATCTCAGGGAATCAGCTATGGCTACACCTTC. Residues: CASSPSQGISYGYTF.